A selection of T cell receptor beta chains follows, all from one sample in a study of blood T cells in healthy people across ages. Each CDR3 protein is one row after TCRdb ran MiXCR on the 5' RACE reads. The sample consists of fewer than 650,000 distinct CDR3 sequences, about 28% of them appearing once. These data were also reused for a study on T cells of mothers and their children.

Source material: blood. All receptors derive from a boy younger than 10 in good health. The CDR3 runs from the conserved cysteine through the conserved F or W. Fields, in order: CDR3 DNA, CDR3 protein, J gene, clone size, CDR3 length, D gene, V gene. D genes are given only for firm matches. Some rows mark clone size as missing; the rest say once, few, many or name a class of expanded clone.

CDR3nt: TGTGCCAGCAGCCCCACGAGCACTAGCGGGAGGGCCGCTAAGCAGTACTTC; CDR3aa: CASSPTSTSGRAAKQYF; j_gene: TRBJ2-7; abundance: NA; len: 17; d_gene: TRBD2; v_gene: TRBV9
CDR3nt: TGTGCCAGCAGTGGTCGCGAGCAGTACTTC; CDR3aa: CASSGREQYF; j_gene: TRBJ2-7; abundance: NA; len: 10; d_gene: NA; v_gene: TRBV6-1
CDR3nt: TGTGCCAGCAGTGAATTGCCAAGGGAGGGGAGGCATTTT; CDR3aa: CASSELPREGRHF; j_gene: TRBJ1-5; abundance: NA; len: 13; d_gene: NA; v_gene: TRBV6-1
CDR3nt: TGTGCCACCAGCAAAGCGTATCTAGCGGGAGGCAATGAGCAGTTCTTC; CDR3aa: CATSKAYLAGGNEQFF; j_gene: TRBJ2-1; abundance: few; len: 16; d_gene: TRBD2; v_gene: TRBV15
CDR3nt: TGTGCGACCTCCCAGGCGGGAGAAGAGACCCAGTACTTC; CDR3aa: CATSQAGEETQYF; j_gene: TRBJ2-5; abundance: NA; len: 13; d_gene: TRBD2; v_gene: TRBV24-1
CDR3nt: TGTGCCAGCATCTTGGGAGCGGGGGGAACCTACAATGAGCAGTTCTTC; CDR3aa: CASILGAGGTYNEQFF; j_gene: TRBJ2-1; abundance: few; len: 16; d_gene: TRBD2; v_gene: TRBV6-1
CDR3nt: TGTGCCAGCAGATCAGCGGGGGACACAGATACGCAGTATTTT; CDR3aa: CASRSAGDTDTQYF; j_gene: TRBJ2-3; abundance: few; len: 14; d_gene: TRBD2; v_gene: TRBV6-2/TRBV6-3
CDR3nt: TGCGCCAGCAGATCGGGGCGTAACACCGGGGAGCTGTTTTTT; CDR3aa: CASRSGRNTGELFF; j_gene: TRBJ2-2; abundance: few; len: 14; d_gene: NA; v_gene: TRBV5-1
CDR3nt: TGCAGTGCTAGAGGTGGAGGGGGGACTAGTGAAGAGACCCAGTACTTC; CDR3aa: CSARGGGGTSEETQYF; j_gene: TRBJ2-5; abundance: few; len: 16; d_gene: TRBD2; v_gene: TRBV20-1
CDR3nt: TGTGCCAGCAGTATGGGACAGTTCAAAGAGACCCAGTACTTC; CDR3aa: CASSMGQFKETQYF; j_gene: TRBJ2-5; abundance: NA; len: 14; d_gene: TRBD1; v_gene: TRBV12-3/TRBV12-4
CDR3nt: TGTGCCAGCAGCGACCGGGTTAGCTCCTATAATTCACCCCTCCACTTT; CDR3aa: CASSDRVSSYNSPLHF; j_gene: TRBJ1-6; abundance: few; len: 16; d_gene: NA; v_gene: TRBV14
CDR3nt: TGCGCCACCGCCCAGACAGGTCCTGAAACAGATACGCAGTATTTT; CDR3aa: CATAQTGPETDTQYF; j_gene: TRBJ2-3; abundance: few; len: 15; d_gene: NA; v_gene: TRBV5-1
CDR3nt: TGTGCCAGCAGCCTCCAGGGGCAGCCCCAGCATTTT; CDR3aa: CASSLQGQPQHF; j_gene: TRBJ1-5; abundance: few; len: 12; d_gene: NA; v_gene: TRBV7-8
CDR3nt: TGTGCCAGCAGCCAAACAGACTGGGGGCACACTGAAGCTTTCTTT; CDR3aa: CASSQTDWGHTEAFF; j_gene: TRBJ1-1; abundance: few; len: 15; d_gene: NA; v_gene: TRBV14
CDR3nt: TGTGCCTCGACAGGTACAGTCGGAATAGCGGGATCGGGTGAGCAGTACTTC; CDR3aa: CASTGTVGIAGSGEQYF; j_gene: TRBJ2-5; abundance: NA; len: 17; d_gene: TRBD2; v_gene: TRBV10-3
CDR3nt: TGTGCCAGCAGTGAAGAACAAGGGCGGGTCACAGATACGCAGTATTTT; CDR3aa: CASSEEQGRVTDTQYF; j_gene: TRBJ2-3; abundance: NA; len: 16; d_gene: NA; v_gene: TRBV6-1
CDR3nt: TGCGCCAGCAGCCCAGACAGCCCAGCGTACAATGAGCAGTTCTTC; CDR3aa: CASSPDSPAYNEQFF; j_gene: TRBJ2-1; abundance: many; len: 15; d_gene: NA; v_gene: TRBV5-1
CDR3nt: TGTGCCAGCAGTAGATCGGGACAGTCCTACGAGCAGTACTTC; CDR3aa: CASSRSGQSYEQYF; j_gene: TRBJ2-7; abundance: many; len: 14; d_gene: TRBD1; v_gene: TRBV12-3/TRBV12-4
CDR3nt: TGTGCCACCAGCAGGCGGTCTGACCCCTACGAGCAGTACTTC; CDR3aa: CATSRRSDPYEQYF; j_gene: TRBJ2-7; abundance: few; len: 14; d_gene: NA; v_gene: TRBV15
CDR3nt: TGTGCCATCAGTGGTAGGGAAGCGAGCTCCTACGAGCAGTACTTC; CDR3aa: CAISGREASSYEQYF; j_gene: TRBJ2-7; abundance: few; len: 15; d_gene: NA; v_gene: TRBV10-3
CDR3nt: TGTGCCACCAGTGCCCCGGCACGGACGAACACCGGGGAGCTGTTTTTT; CDR3aa: CATSAPARTNTGELFF; j_gene: TRBJ2-2; abundance: NA; len: 16; d_gene: NA; v_gene: TRBV24-1
CDR3nt: TGTGCCACCCTCCCCCCTGGGACAGCCGAAAAACTGTTTTTT; CDR3aa: CATLPPGTAEKLFF; j_gene: TRBJ1-4; abundance: NA; len: 14; d_gene: TRBD1; v_gene: TRBV19
CDR3nt: TGTGCCCGCAGTTTATCCTCACCCTGGAACATTCAGTACTTC; CDR3aa: CARSLSSPWNIQYF; j_gene: TRBJ2-4; abundance: NA; len: 14; d_gene: NA; v_gene: TRBV28
CDR3nt: TGTGCCAGCAGTTCATGGGACAGGGGTAGAGAGACCCAGTACTTC; CDR3aa: CASSSWDRGRETQYF; j_gene: TRBJ2-5; abundance: few; len: 15; d_gene: TRBD1; v_gene: TRBV12-3/TRBV12-4
CDR3nt: TGTGCCAGCAGCTTAGGCAGGGGAGGTGGCTACACCTTC; CDR3aa: CASSLGRGGGYTF; j_gene: TRBJ1-2; abundance: few; len: 13; d_gene: NA; v_gene: TRBV7-2
CDR3nt: TGTGCCATCAGTGAGTTAAGCTACGAGCAGTACTTC; CDR3aa: CAISELSYEQYF; j_gene: TRBJ2-7; abundance: few; len: 12; d_gene: NA; v_gene: TRBV10-3
CDR3nt: TGTGCCAGCAGCCCGGGTGTAGCCAAAAACATTCAGTACTTC; CDR3aa: CASSPGVAKNIQYF; j_gene: TRBJ2-4; abundance: few; len: 14; d_gene: NA; v_gene: TRBV7-3
CDR3nt: TGTGCCAGCAGCGCCCGCCCAGCAAATGAGCAGTTCTTC; CDR3aa: CASSARPANEQFF; j_gene: TRBJ2-1; abundance: NA; len: 13; d_gene: NA; v_gene: TRBV7-2
CDR3nt: TGTGCCAGCAGACCGGATAAAGTCCGGGGAGATACGCAGTATTTT; CDR3aa: CASRPDKVRGDTQYF; j_gene: TRBJ2-3; abundance: few; len: 15; d_gene: NA; v_gene: TRBV12-3/TRBV12-4
CDR3nt: TGTGCCAGCAGTGTCCACATGAACACTGAAGCTTTCTTT; CDR3aa: CASSVHMNTEAFF; j_gene: TRBJ1-1; abundance: NA; len: 13; d_gene: NA; v_gene: TRBV6-1